The rows below give T cell receptor beta chains drawn from one sample of a study of shared clonotypes between healthy human individuals. TCRdb's copy holds only in-frame clones and misses some; the assay was immunoSEQ multiplex PCR. The sample holds hundreds of thousands of clones, 98% seen once. Sequences were obtained from naive CD8+ T cells sorted from blood. Receptors originate from a man aged 25 to 45 in good health. The CDR3 runs from the conserved cysteine through the conserved F or W. Each record gives: J gene, V gene, D gene, CDR3 protein. A D gene is named only where the DNA matches it firmly.

TRBJ1-5 TRBV6-1 . CASSETNFRDQPQHF
TRBJ2-6 TRBV27 . CASSLTLSGANVLTF
TRBJ2-1 TRBV7-9 . CASSYGSNSLEQFF
TRBJ2-7 TRBV6-5 . CASKGTYFSYEQYF
TRBJ2-7 TRBV30 . CAWSRAYEQYF
TRBJ2-7 TRBV28 . CASSFLGPDPYEQYF
TRBJ2-5 TRBV11-2 . CASSLSAGLETQYF
TRBJ2-7 TRBV5-1 . CASSLVPRVAENYEQYF
TRBJ2-1 TRBV13 . CASSLKGGSEQFF
TRBJ2-5 TRBV5-6 TRBD1 CASSFRDRGHQETQYF
TRBJ1-1 TRBV30 TRBD1 CASHRGSSPEAFF
TRBJ2-5 TRBV7-9 . CASSLIDAEQETQYF
TRBJ2-7 TRBV11-2 . CASSLAAQYYEQYF
TRBJ2-3 TRBV5-1 TRBD2 CASTLMGLRAGAEDTQYF
TRBJ2-7 TRBV2 TRBD2 CASSDYTGLAGDEQYF
TRBJ2-3 TRBV7-6 . CASSRGTTDTQYF
TRBJ2-1 TRBV28 TRBD2 CASSFASGSYNEQFF
TRBJ1-5 TRBV6-5 . CASSNSVLNQPQHF
TRBJ1-1 TRBV7-8 . CASSPSSTEAFF
TRBJ2-7 TRBV11-2 . CASRGTGREQYF
TRBJ2-3 TRBV27 . CASRDRNPMDTQYF
TRBJ2-2 TRBV11-2 . CASRPPGEAPYGELFF